This T cell receptor beta chain came from a study of OX40 agonist ivuxolimab in advanced cancers. The repertoire was sequenced with immunoSEQ multiplex PCR; TCRdb's copy has only in-frame clones and lacks some. The data show roughly 39,000 clones, approximately 90% seen once. This clone was seen more than once but under ten times. The antigen is not known. Regarding the study as a whole: Among expanded peripheral T cells, antigen specificity went undetermined. A proportion of nonresponders additionally exhibited low normalized T-cell clonal expansion.

The CDR3 extends over 14 amino acids. V was pared by 2 bases and J by 2 bases, with 11 bases between. Per germline, CDR1 SGHRS and CDR2 YFSETQ. V usage is TRBV5-1 and J usage is TRBJ2-7; weak D call: TRBD1 (6 bases). The sample consisted of CD4+ or CD8+ T cells sorted from blood, taken in a trial of the OX40 agonist ivuxolimab. This TCR came from an adult with an advanced solid tumor such as melanoma, head and neck, liver or kidney cancer. CDR3 nucleotides: TGCGCCAGCAGCTTTGGGACACCCACCTACGAGCAGTACTTC. Amino acid sequence: CASSFGTPTYEQYF.